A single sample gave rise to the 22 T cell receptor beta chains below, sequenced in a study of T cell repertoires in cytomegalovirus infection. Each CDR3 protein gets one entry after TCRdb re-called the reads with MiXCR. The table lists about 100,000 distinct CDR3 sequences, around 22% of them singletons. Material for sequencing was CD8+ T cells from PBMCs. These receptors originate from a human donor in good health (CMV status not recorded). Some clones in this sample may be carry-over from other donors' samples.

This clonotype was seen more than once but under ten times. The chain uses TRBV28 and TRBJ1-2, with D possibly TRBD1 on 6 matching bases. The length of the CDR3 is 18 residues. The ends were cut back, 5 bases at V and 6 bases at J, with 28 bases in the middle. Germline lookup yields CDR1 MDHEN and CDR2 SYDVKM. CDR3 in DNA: TGTGCCAGCAGTCCCGAGGCAGGCGGGAGGGGGTTGGTGGATGGCTACACCTTC. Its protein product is CASSPEAGGRGLVDGYTF.

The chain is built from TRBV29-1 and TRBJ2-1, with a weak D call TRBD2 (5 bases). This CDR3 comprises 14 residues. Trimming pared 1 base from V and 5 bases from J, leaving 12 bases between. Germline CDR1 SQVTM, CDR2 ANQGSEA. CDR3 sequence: CSVEGRGLDNEQFF. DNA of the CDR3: TGCAGCGTTGAAGGTCGGGGATTGGACAATGAGCAGTTCTTC.

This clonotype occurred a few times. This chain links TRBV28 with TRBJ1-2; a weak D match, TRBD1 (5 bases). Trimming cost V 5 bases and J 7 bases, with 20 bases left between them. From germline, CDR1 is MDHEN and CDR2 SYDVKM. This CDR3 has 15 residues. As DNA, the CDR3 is TGTGCCAGCAGTGGACCGGGACGGCGAAACGGTGGCTACACCTTC. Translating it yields CASSGPGRRNGGYTF.

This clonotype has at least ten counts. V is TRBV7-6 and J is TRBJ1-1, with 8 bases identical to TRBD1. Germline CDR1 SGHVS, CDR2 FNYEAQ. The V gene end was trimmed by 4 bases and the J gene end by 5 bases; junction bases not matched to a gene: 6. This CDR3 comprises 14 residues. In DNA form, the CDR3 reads TGTGCCAGCAGCTCCACAGGGGGTCGGACTGAAGCTTTCTTT. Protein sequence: CASSSTGGRTEAFF.

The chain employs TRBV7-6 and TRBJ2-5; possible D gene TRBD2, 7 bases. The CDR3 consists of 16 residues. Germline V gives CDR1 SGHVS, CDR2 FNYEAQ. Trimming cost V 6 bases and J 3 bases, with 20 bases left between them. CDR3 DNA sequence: TGTGCCAGCAGTCCCTTGGGGGGGGCGGATAAAGAGACCCAGTACTTC. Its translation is CASSPLGGADKETQYF.

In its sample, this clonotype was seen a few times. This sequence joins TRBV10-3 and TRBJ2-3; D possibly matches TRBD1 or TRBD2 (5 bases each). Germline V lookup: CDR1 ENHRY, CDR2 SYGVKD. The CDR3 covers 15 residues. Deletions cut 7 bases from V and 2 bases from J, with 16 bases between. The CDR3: CAINPRDVTTDTQYF. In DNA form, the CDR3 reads TGTGCCATCAATCCCCGGGACGTCACCACAGATACGCAGTATTTT.

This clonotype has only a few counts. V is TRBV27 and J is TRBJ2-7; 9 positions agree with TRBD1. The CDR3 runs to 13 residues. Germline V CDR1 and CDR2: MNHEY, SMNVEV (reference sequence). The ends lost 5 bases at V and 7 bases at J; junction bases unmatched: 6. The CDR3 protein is CASSRTGAGEQYF. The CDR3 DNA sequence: TGTGCCAGCAGTAGGACAGGGGCGGGGGAGCAGTACTTC.

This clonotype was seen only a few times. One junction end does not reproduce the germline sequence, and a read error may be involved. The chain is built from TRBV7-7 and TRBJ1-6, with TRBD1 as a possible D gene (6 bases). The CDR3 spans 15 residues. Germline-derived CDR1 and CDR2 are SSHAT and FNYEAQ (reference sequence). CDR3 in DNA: TGTGCTAGCAGCCCGGGGGCCTTTCCTAATTCACCCCTCCACTTT. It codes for CASSPGAFPNSPLHF. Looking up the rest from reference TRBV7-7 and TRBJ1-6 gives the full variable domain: GAGVSQSPRYKVTKRGQDVTLRCDPISSHATLYWYQQALGQGPEFLTYFNYEAQPDKSGLPSDRFSAERPEGSISTLTIQRTEQRDSAMYRCASSPGAFPNSPLHFGNGTRLTVT.

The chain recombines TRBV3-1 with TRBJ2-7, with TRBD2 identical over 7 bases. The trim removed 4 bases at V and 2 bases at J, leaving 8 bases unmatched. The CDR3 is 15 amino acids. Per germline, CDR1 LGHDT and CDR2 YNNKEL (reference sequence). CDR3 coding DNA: TGTGCCAGCAGCCCATCCGGGACTATGGCCTACGAGCAGTACTTC. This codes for CASSPSGTMAYEQYF.

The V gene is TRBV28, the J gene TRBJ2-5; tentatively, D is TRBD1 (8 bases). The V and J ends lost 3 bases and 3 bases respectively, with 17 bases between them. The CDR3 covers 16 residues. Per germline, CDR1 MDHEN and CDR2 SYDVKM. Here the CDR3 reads CASSFPNRGGKETQYF. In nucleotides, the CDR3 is TGTGCCAGCAGTTTCCCTAACAGGGGGGGTAAAGAGACCCAGTACTTC.

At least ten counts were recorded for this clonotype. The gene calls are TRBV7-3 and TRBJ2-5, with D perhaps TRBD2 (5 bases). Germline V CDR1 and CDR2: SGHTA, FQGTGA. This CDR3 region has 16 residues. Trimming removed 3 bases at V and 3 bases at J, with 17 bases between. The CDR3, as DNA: TGTGCCAGCAGCTTTGGGCTAGCCCCGATCGAAGAGACCCAGTACTTC. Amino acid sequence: CASSFGLAPIEETQYF. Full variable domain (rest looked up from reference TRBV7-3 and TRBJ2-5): GAGVSQTPSNKVTEKGKYVELRCDPISGHTALYWYRQSLGQGPEFLIYFQGTGAADDSGLPNDRFFAVRPEGSVSTLKIQRTERGDSAVYLCASSFGLAPIEETQYFGPGTRLLVL.

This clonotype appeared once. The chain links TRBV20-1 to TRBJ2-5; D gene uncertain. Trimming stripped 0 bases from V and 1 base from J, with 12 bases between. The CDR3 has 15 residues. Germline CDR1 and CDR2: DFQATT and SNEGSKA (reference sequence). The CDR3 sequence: CSARDLAAIQETQYF. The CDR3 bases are TGCAGTGCTAGAGATCTCGCGGCAATCCAAGAGACCCAGTACTTC.

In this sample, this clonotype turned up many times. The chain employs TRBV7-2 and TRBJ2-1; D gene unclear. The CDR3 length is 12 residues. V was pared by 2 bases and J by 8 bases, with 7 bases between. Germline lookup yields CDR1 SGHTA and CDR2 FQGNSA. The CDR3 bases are TGTGCCAGCAGCTTAAGGTGGGATGAGCAGTTCTTC. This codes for CASSLRWDEQFF.

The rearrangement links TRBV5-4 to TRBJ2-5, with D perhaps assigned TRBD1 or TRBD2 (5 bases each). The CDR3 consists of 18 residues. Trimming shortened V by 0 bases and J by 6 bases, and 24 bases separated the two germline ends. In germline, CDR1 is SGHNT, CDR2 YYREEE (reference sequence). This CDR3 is CASSLGGIFMGQEKTQYF. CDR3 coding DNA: TGTGCCAGCAGCTTGGGGGGGATCTTCATGGGGCAAGAAAAGACCCAGTACTTC.

CDR3 sequence reads: CASSPGLEGDTEAFF. CDR3 nucleotide sequence: TGTGCCAGTAGCCCGGGCCTGGAGGGCGACACTGAAGCTTTCTTT. V usage is TRBV19 and J usage is TRBJ1-1, with D uncertain. V lost 6 bases and J lost 3, with 17 bases in between. The CDR3 length is 15 residues. Germline V gene data show CDR1 as LNHDA and CDR2 as SQIVND (reference sequence).

The CDR3 nucleotides read TGTGCCAGTAGTCCGGGACTAGCGGGCCGGGCTGAGCAGTTCTTC. Translating it yields CASSPGLAGRAEQFF. The rearrangement uses TRBV19 and TRBJ2-1; 12 bases line up with TRBD2. The germline gives CDR1 LNHDA, CDR2 SQIVND (reference sequence). The CDR3 sequence is 15 residues long. V trimming: 5 bases; J trimming: 9 bases; junction bases outside the gene matches: 8.

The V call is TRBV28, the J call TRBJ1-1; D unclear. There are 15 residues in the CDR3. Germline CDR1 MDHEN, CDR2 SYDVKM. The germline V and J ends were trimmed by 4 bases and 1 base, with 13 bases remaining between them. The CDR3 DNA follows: TGTGCCAGCAGTTACATCCGCGATACGAACACTGAAGCTTTCTTT. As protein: CASSYIRDTNTEAFF.

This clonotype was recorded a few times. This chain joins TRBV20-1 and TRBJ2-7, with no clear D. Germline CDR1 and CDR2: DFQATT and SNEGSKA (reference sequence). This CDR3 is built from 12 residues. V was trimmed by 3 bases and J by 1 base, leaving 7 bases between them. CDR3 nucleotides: TGCAGTGCTAGTGACGGATCCTACGAGCAGTACTTC. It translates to CSASDGSYEQYF.

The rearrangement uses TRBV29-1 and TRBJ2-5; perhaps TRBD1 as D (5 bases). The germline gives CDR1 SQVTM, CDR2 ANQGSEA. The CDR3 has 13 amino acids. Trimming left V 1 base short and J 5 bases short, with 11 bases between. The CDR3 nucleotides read TGCAGCGTTGAAGTCAGGGCCGGGGAGACCCAGTACTTC. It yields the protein CSVEVRAGETQYF. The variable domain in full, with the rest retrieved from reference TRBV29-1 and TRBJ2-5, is SAVISQKPSRDICQRGTSLTIQCQVDSQVTMMFWYRQQPGQSLTLIATANQGSEATYESGFVIDKFPISRPNLTFSTLTVSNMSPEDSSIYLCSVEVRAGETQYFGPGTRLLVL.

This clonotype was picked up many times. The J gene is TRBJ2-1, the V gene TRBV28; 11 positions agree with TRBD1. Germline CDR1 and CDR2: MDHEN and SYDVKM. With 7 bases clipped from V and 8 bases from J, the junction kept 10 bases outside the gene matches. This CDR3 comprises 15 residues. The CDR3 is CASTGGQGAGHEQFF. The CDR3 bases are TGTGCCAGCACCGGCGGACAGGGGGCCGGGCATGAGCAGTTCTTC.

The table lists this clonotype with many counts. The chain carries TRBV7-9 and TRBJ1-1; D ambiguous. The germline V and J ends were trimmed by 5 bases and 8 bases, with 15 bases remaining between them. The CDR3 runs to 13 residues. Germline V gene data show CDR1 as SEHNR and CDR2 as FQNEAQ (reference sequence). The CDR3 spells CASSPPGSPEAFF. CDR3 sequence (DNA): TGTGCCAGCAGCCCCCCCGGGAGCCCCGAAGCTTTCTTT.

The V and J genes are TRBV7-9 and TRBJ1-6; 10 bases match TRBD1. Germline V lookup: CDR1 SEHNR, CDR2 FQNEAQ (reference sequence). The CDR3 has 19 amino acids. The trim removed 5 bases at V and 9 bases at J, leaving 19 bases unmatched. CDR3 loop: CASSGTRRTGGGRSSPLHF. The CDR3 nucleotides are TGTGCCAGCAGCGGGACACGCCGGACAGGGGGAGGCCGGTCTTCACCCCTCCACTTT.